Included here is one T cell receptor beta chain sequence, with context. Its antigen is not identified. Both TRBC1 and TRBC2 were covered by a beta constant-region primer of two equimolar oligonucleotides. Four rounds of PCR amplified the ligated cDNA using nested alpha and beta constant-region primers plus SP2. TCRdb passed the UMI-ligation and nested PCR reads through MiXCR, listing each CDR3 protein once. The sample holds some 110,000 distinct CDR3 sequences, roughly 15% seen once. The V gene lost 7 bases and the J gene lost 5 bases, with 16 bases spanning the gap. CDR3 length: 14 amino acids. Per germline, CDR1 MDHEN and CDR2 SYDVKM. The sample is drawn from a study of naive and memory T cell subsets. Study-wide results and limits: Possibly reflecting memory cells re-expressing CD45RA, a few larger clonotypes occurred in naive repertoires, especially CD8.

J is TRBJ2-3 and V is TRBV28; TRBD2 is a possible D gene (5 bases). The sequenced material came from naive CD8+ T cells from blood. The receptor's source is a human donor in good health. The CDR3 nucleotides are TGTGCCAGCACCCGACTAAGGCAGGAAGATACGCAGTATTTT. It is translated as CASTRLRQEDTQYF.